The clone carrying this T cell receptor (beta chain) was found many times. Unique molecular identifiers were used in preparing the TCRbeta library. TCRdb reanalysed the PCR reads using MiXCR and keeps one entry per CDR3 protein. The sample consists of some 72,000 distinct CDR3 sequences, 6% to 8% of them appearing once. The sample comes from a study of T-cell reconstitution after alpha-beta-depleted transplantation in children. CDR3 length: 15 amino acids. V was pared by 2 bases and J by 3 bases, with 4 bases of the junction left unmatched. Germline-derived CDR1 and CDR2 are SGHRS and YFSETQ. This specimen was PBMCs from the stem cell graft donor, taken from the stem cell graft. The source of this sequence is a human donor who donated a stem cell graft to a child with acute lymphoblastic leukemia. The chain combines TRBV5-1 with TRBJ2-5, with TRBD2 matching 10 bases. CDR3: CASSLGTSVKETQYF. CDR3 nucleotides: TGCGCCAGCAGCTTAGGGACTAGCGTGAAAGAGACCCAGTACTTC.